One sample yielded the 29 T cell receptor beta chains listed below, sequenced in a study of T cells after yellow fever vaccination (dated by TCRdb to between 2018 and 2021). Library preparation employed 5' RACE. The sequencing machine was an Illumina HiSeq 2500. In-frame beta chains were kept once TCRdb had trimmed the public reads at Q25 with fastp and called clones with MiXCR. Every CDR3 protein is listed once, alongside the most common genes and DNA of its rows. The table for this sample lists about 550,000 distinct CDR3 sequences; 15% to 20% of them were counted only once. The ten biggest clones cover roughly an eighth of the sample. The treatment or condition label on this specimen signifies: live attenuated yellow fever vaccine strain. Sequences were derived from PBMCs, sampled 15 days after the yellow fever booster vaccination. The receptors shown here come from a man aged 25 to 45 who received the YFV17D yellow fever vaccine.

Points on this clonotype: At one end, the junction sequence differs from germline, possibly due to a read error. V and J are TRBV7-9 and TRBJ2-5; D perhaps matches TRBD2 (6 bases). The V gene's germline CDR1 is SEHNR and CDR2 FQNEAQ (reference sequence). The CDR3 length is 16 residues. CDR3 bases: TGTGCCAGCAGCTTAGGCGATCGGGGGTTCCGGGAGACCCGGTACTTC. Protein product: CASSLGDRGFRETRYF.

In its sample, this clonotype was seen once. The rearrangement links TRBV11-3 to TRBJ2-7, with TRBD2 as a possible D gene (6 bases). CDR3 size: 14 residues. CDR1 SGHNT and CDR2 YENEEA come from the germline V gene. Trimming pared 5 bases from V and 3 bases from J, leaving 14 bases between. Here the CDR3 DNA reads TGTGCCAGCAGCCCCCGACTAGGAAACTACGAGCAGTACTTC. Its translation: CASSPRLGNYEQYF.

The CDR3 reads CASSPGQGLVFHNEQFF. The DNA for the CDR3 is TGTGCCAGCAGCCCCGGGCAGGGACTCGTTTTCCACAATGAGCAGTTCTTC. V gene TRBV4-2 combines with J gene TRBJ2-1; D possibly corresponds to TRBD2 (6 bases). The germline gives CDR1 LGHNA, CDR2 YNFKEQ. With 4 bases removed from V and 5 bases from J, the gap between germline ends came to 21 bases. This CDR3 has 17 residues.

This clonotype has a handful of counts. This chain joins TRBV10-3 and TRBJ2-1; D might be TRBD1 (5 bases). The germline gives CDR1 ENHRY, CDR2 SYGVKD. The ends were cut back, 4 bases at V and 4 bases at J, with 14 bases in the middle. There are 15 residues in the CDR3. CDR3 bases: TGTGCCATCAGTGTGGGGCCCTCAGATTACAATGAGCAGTTCTTC. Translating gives CAISVGPSDYNEQFF.

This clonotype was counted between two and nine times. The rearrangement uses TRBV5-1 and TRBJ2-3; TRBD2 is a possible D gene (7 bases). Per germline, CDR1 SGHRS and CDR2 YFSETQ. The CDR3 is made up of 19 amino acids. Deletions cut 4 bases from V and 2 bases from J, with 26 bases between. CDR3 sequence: CASSLRQRGGAALTDTQYF. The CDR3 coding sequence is TGCGCCAGCAGCCTGCGTCAAAGAGGGGGGGCAGCCCTCACAGATACGCAGTATTTT.

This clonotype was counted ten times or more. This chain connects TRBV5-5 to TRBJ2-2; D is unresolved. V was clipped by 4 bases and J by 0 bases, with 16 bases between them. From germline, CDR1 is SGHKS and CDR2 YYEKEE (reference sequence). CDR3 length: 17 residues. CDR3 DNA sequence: TGTGCCAGCAGCATGAGATTGGGCTCACCGAACACCGGGGAGCTGTTTTTT. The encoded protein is CASSMRLGSPNTGELFF.

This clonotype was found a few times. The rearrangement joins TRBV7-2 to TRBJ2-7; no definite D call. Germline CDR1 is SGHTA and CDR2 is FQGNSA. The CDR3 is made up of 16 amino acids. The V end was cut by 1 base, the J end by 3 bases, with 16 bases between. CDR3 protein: CASSLVPGFIYYEQYF. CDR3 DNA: TGTGCCAGCAGCTTAGTCCCCGGGTTCATCTACTACGAGCAGTACTTC.

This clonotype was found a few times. This CDR3 reads CASSRTGSPGANVLTF. CDR3 coding DNA: TGTGCCAGCAGCCGCACAGGGTCCCCTGGGGCCAACGTCCTGACTTTC. The chain couples TRBV9 to TRBJ2-6; D is possibly TRBD1 (6 bases). Germline CDR1 and CDR2: SGDLS and YYNGEE. The CDR3 sequence is 16 residues long. V was shortened by 4 bases and J by 2 bases, with 13 bases between the two germline ends.

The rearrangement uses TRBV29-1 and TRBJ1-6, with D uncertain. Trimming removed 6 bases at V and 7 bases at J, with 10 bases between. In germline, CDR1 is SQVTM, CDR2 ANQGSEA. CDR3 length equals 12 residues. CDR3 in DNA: TGCAGCGTATCGGACGGCAATTCACCCCTCCACTTT. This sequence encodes CSVSDGNSPLHF.

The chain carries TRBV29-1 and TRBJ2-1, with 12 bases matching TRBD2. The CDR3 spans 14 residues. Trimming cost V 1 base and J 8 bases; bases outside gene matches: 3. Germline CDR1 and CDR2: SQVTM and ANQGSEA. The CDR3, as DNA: TGCAGCGTTGAAGGGACTAGCGGGATCGATGAGCAGTTCTTC. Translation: CSVEGTSGIDEQFF.

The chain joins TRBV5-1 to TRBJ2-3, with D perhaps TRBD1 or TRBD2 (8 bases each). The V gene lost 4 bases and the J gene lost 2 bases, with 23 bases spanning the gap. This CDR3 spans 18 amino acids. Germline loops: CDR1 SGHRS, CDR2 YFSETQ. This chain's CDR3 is CASSREGRGPSSTDTQYF. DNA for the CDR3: TGCGCCAGCAGCCGGGAGGGCAGGGGGCCTTCTTCCACAGATACGCAGTATTTT. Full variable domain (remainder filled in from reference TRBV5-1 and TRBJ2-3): KAGVTQTPRYLIKTRGQQVTLSCSPISGHRSVSWYQQTPGQGLQFLFEYFSETQRNKGNFPGRFSGRQFSNSRSEMNVSTLELGDSALYLCASSREGRGPSSTDTQYFGPGTRLTVL.

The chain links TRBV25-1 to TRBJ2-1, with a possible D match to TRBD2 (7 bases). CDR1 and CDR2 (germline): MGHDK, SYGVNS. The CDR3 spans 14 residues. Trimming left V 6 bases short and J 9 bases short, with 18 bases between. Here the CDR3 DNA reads TGTGCCAGCAGAGCAGGGGACTGGGGGGGTGAGCAGTTCTTC. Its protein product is CASRAGDWGGEQFF.

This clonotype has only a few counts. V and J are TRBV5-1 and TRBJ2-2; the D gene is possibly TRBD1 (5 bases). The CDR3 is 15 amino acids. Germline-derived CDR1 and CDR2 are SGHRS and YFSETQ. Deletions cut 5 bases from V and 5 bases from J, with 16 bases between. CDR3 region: CASRPQVPRTGELFF. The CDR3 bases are TGCGCCAGCAGACCACAGGTCCCGAGGACCGGGGAGCTGTTTTTT.

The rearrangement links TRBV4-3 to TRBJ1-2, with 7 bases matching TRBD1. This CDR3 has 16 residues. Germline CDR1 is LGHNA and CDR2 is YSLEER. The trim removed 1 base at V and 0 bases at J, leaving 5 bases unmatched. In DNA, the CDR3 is TGCGCCAGCAGCCAAGCCCTCGGGACAGCTAACTATGGCTACACCTTC. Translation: CASSQALGTANYGYTF.

CDR3 amino acids: CASSSFREKAFF. The CDR3 DNA is TGTGCCAGCAGTTCTTTCAGAGAAAAAGCTTTCTTT. The chain employs TRBV12-3 or TRBV12-4 and TRBJ1-1; D gene ambiguous. The V gene lost 4 bases and the J gene lost 9 bases, with 12 bases spanning the gap. This CDR3 contains 12 residues.

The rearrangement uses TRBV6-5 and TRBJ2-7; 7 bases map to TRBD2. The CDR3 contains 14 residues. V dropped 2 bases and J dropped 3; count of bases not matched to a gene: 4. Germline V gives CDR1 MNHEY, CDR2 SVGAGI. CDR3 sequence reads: CASSYSGVVYEQYF. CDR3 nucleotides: TGTGCCAGCAGTTACAGCGGGGTCGTCTACGAGCAGTACTTC.

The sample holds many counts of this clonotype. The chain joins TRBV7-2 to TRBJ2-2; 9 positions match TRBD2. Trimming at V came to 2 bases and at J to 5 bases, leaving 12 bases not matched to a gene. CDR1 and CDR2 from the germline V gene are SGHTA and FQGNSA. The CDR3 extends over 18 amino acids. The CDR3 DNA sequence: TGTGCCAGCAGCTTATTCTCAGCGGGAGGCTCGGGGACCGGGGAGCTGTTTTTT. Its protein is CASSLFSAGGSGTGELFF.

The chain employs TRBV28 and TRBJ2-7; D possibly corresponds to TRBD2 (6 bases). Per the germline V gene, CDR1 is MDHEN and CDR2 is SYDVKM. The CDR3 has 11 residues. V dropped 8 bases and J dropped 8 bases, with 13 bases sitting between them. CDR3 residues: CASGTLSKQYF. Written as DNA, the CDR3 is TGTGCCAGCGGGACTCTCTCCAAGCAGTACTTC.

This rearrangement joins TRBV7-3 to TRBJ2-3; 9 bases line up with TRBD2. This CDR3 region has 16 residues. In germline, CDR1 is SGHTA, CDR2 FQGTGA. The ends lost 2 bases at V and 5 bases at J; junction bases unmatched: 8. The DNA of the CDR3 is TGTGCCAGCAGCTTATCAGCTAGCGGGATGTTAGATACGCAGTATTTT. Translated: CASSLSASGMLDTQYF.

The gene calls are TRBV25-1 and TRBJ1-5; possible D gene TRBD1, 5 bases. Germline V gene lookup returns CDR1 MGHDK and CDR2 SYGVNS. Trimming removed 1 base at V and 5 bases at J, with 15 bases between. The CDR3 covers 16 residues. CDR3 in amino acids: CASSESRGIVDQPQHF. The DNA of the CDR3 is TGTGCCAGCAGTGAATCCCGGGGGATAGTAGATCAGCCCCAGCATTTT.

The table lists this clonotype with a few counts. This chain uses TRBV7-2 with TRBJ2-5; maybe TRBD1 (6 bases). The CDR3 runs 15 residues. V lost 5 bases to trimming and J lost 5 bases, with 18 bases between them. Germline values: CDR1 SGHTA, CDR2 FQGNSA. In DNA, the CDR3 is TGTGCCAGCAGCCGATCAGGGGAGATTATGGAGACCCAGTACTTC. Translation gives CASSRSGEIMETQYF.

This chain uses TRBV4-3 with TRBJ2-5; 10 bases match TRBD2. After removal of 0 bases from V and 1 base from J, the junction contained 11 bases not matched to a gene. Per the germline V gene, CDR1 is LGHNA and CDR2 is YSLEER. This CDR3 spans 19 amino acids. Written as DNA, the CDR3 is TGCGCCAGCAGCCAAGAGAGTTATAGCGGGAGGTCCCCCCAAGAGACCCAGTACTTC. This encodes CASSQESYSGRSPQETQYF.

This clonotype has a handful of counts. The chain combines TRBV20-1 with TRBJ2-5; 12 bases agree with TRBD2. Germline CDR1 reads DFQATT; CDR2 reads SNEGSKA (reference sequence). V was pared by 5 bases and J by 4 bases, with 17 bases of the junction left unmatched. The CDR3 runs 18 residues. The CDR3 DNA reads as TGCAGTGCTCTTTCTAGCGGGAGGGCCCGAACCAACTCAGAGACCCAGTACTTC. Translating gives CSALSSGRARTNSETQYF.

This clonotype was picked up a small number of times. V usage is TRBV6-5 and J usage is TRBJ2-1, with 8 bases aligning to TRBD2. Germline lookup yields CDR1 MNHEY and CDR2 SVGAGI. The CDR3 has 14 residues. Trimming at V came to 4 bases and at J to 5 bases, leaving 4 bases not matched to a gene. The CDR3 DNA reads TGTGCCAGCAGTTTAGCGGGAACACACAATGAGCAGTTCTTC. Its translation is CASSLAGTHNEQFF.

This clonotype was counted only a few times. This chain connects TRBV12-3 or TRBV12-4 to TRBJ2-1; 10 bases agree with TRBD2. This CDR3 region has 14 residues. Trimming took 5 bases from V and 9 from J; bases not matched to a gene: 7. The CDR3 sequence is CASSNSGRHGEQFF. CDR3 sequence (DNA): TGTGCCAGCAGTAATAGCGGGAGGCATGGTGAGCAGTTCTTC.

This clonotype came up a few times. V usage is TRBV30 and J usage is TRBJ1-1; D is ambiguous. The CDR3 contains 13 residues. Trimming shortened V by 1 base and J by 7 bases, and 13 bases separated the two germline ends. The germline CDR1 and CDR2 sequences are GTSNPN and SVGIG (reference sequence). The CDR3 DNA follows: TGTGCCTGGAGTGGTGGCACGGAAAGTGAAGCTTTCTTT. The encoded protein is CAWSGGTESEAFF.

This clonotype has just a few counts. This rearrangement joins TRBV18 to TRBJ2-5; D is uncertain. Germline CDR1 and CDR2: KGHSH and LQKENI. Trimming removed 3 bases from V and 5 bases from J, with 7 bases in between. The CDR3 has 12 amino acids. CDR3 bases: TGTGCCAGCTCACCGAAGAAGGAGACCCAGTACTTC. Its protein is CASSPKKETQYF.

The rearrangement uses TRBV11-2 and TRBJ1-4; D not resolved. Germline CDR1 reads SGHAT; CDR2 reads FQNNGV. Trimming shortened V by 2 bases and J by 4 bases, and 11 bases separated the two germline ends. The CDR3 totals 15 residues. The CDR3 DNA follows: TGTGCCAGCAGCTTAAATGGCGTTGATAATGAAAAACTGTTTTTT. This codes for CASSLNGVDNEKLFF.

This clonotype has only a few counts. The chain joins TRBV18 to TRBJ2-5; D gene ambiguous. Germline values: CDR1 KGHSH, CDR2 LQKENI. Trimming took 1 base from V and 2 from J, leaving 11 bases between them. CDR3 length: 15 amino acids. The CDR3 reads CASSPRAWGQETQYF. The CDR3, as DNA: TGTGCCAGCTCACCACGCGCCTGGGGACAAGAGACCCAGTACTTC.